These 17 T cell receptor beta chains originate from one sample sequenced in a study of siplizumab effects on memory and regulatory T cells (dated by TCRdb to between 2018 and 2021). Library method: the immunoSEQ multiplex PCR assay. TCRdb carries this immuneACCESS record with in-frame sequences only. Its versions omit some clonotypes, under half of them owing to an unresolved V gene in the studies checked, with the rest unexplained. Counted in this sample were under 100,000 clones; 85% to 95% of them appeared once. The ten largest clones take up about 1.2% of the sample. The sample taken for sequencing was non-Treg CD4+ T cells sorted from blood. The cell subset or site tag for this specimen amounts to: FACS-sorted unstimulated CD4+ non-regulatory T cells. These receptors were obtained from a human donor in good health.

This clone was seen only a few times. The chain is built from TRBV5-5 and TRBJ2-5, with D perhaps TRBD1 (5 bases). This CDR3 comprises 12 residues. V was trimmed by 1 base and J by 4 bases, leaving 5 bases between them. Germline V gene lookup returns CDR1 SGHKS and CDR2 YYEKEE (reference sequence). In DNA, the CDR3 is TGTGCCAGCAGCTTGCAGGGAGAGACCCAGTACTTC. It is translated as CASSLQGETQYF.

The chain links TRBV5-3 to TRBJ2-1, with D maybe TRBD1 (6 bases). TRBV5-3 falls under the ORF class, with uncertain function. Trimming took off 3 bases at V and 0 bases at J, with 25 bases between the two ends. CDR3 length: 20 residues. The CDR3 bases are TGTGCCAGAAGCTCAAAACCACAGGGATCAAGCCGCTTCTCCTACAATGAGCAGTTCTTC. Encoded protein: CARSSKPQGSSRFSYNEQFF.

The chain employs TRBV19 and TRBJ2-5, with D unclear. Germline CDR1 reads LNHDA; CDR2 reads SQIVND (reference sequence). This CDR3 has 11 amino acids. Trimming pared 0 bases from V and 7 bases from J, leaving 3 bases between. The CDR3 loop is CASSIDATQYF. The DNA of the CDR3 is TGTGCCAGTAGTATAGATGCGACCCAGTACTTC.

V and J are TRBV5-1 and TRBJ2-1; 13 positions agree with TRBD2. The germline V gene encodes CDR1 SGHRS and CDR2 YFSETQ. J lost 8 bases, V lost 4 bases, and 9 bases had no gene match. This CDR3 spans 16 amino acids. The CDR3 DNA follows: TGCGCCAGCAGCGGATCCGGGACTAGCGGGAACGATGAGCAGTTCTTC. It yields the protein CASSGSGTSGNDEQFF. Full variable domain (missing parts from reference TRBV5-1 and TRBJ2-1): KAGVTQTPRYLIKTRGQQVTLSCSPISGHRSVSWYQQTPGQGLQFLFEYFSETQRNKGNFPGRFSGRQFSNSRSEMNVSTLELGDSALYLCASSGSGTSGNDEQFFGPGTRLTVL.

This chain joins TRBV7-9 and TRBJ2-3, with 10 bases that match TRBD2. Germline V CDR1 and CDR2: SEHNR, FQNEAQ (reference sequence). The ends lost 5 bases at V and 6 bases at J; junction bases unmatched: 11. The CDR3 runs 16 residues. As DNA, the CDR3 is TGTGCCAGCAGCAGATCTAGCGGGAGCGGGGAGGATACGCAGTATTTT. This translates into CASSRSSGSGEDTQYF.

CDR3 region: CASSPRDRSYEQYF. The CDR3 coding sequence is TGCGCCAGCAGCCCTAGGGACAGATCCTACGAGCAGTACTTC. The rearrangement links TRBV4-1 to TRBJ2-7, with TRBD1 matching over 7 bases. Per germline, CDR1 MGHRA and CDR2 YSYEKL. The V and J ends lost 4 bases and 1 base, in that order; junction bases with no gene match: 4. The CDR3 runs 14 residues.

V usage is TRBV28 and J usage is TRBJ2-7, with 8 bases aligning to TRBD1. The germline gives CDR1 MDHEN, CDR2 SYDVKM. The length of the CDR3 is 16 residues. Trimming at V came to 5 bases and at J to 7 bases, leaving 16 bases not matched to a gene. The CDR3 reads CASSRYRTGRPTEQYF. The DNA for the CDR3 is TGTGCCAGCAGTAGATATAGGACAGGGCGACCTACGGAGCAGTACTTC. Drawing the rest from reference TRBV28 and TRBJ2-7, the complete variable domain is DVKVTQSSRYLVKRTGEKVFLECVQDMDHENMFWYRQDPGLGLRLIYFSYDVKMKEKGDIPEGYSVSREKKERFSLILESASTNQTSMYLCASSRYRTGRPTEQYFGPGTRLTVT.

The rearrangement joins TRBV4-2 to TRBJ1-3; possible D gene TRBD1, 5 bases. Germline loops: CDR1 LGHNA, CDR2 YNFKEQ. The germline V and J ends were trimmed by 1 base and 5 bases, with 12 bases remaining between them. There are 15 residues in the CDR3. The CDR3, as DNA: TGTGCCAGCAGCCAAGTAAAAGACAGCCGAAACACCATATATTTT. Protein sequence: CASSQVKDSRNTIYF.

The CDR3 DNA sequence: TGTGCCAGAAGCCACGGACAGGGAACCTTAGTGGGGCCCCAGCATTTT. This sequence encodes CARSHGQGTLVGPQHF. J is TRBJ1-5 and V is TRBV5-3; 8 nucleotides align to TRBD1. TRBV5-3 is identified as an open reading frame with a role that is uncertain. The CDR3 runs to 16 residues. Trimming cost V 4 bases and J 9 bases; bases outside gene matches: 15.

The rearrangement links TRBV18 to TRBJ2-7, with D uncertain. Germline CDR1 KGHSH, CDR2 LQKENI. With 3 bases removed from V and 2 bases from J, the gap between germline ends came to 5 bases. The CDR3 has 12 residues. CDR3: CASSPRAYEQYF. CDR3 nucleotide sequence: TGTGCCAGCTCACCCCGGGCCTACGAGCAGTACTTC.

The rearrangement uses TRBV21-1 and TRBJ1-2. TRBV21-1 has pseudogene status. The CDR3 contains 14 residues. For the CDR3, the DNA is TGTGCCAGCAGCAAAGAGGAGACGGAGTATGGCTACACCTTC. This encodes CASSKEETEYGYTF.

The J gene is TRBJ1-1, the V gene TRBV27, with D possibly being TRBD1 (5 bases). Germline V gene lookup returns CDR1 MNHEY and CDR2 SMNVEV (reference sequence). The CDR3 is made up of 14 amino acids. V shed 6 bases and J shed 3 bases, with 14 bases lying between them. Written as DNA, the CDR3 is TGTGCCAGCAGCCTCCCTCAGGGAGACACTGAAGCTTTCTTT. Encoded protein: CASSLPQGDTEAFF.

The chain is built from TRBV5-4 and TRBJ2-1; no reliable D call. The CDR3 contains 12 residues. Germline assignment: CDR1 SGHNT and CDR2 YYREEE (reference sequence). Trimming cost V 0 bases and J 8 bases, with 6 bases left between them. CDR3 sequence reads: CASSLEPDEQFF. The CDR3 DNA reads as TGTGCCAGCAGCTTGGAGCCAGATGAGCAGTTCTTC.

The rearrangement uses TRBV21-1 and TRBJ2-1; the D call in the table, TRBD2, was not verified against the DNA. TRBV21-1 is marked as a pseudogene. This CDR3 is built from 14 residues. CDR3 protein: CASSKGLADNEQFF. Here the CDR3 DNA reads TGTGCCAGCAGCAAGGGACTAGCGGACAATGAGCAGTTCTTC.

The chain uses TRBV25-1 and TRBJ1-4; tentatively, D is TRBD1 (5 bases). V lost 5 bases, J lost 7 bases, and 23 bases lay in between. Germline V CDR1 and CDR2: MGHDK, SYGVNS. The CDR3 is 17 amino acids. CDR3 bases: TGTGCCAGCAGTTACCGTTTTCAGGGAACGAGTGTTGAAAAACTGTTTTTT. Translation: CASSYRFQGTSVEKLFF.

This clone was seen a few times. DNA for the CDR3: TGTGCCAGCAGCTTTAACCCTGACAGGGCTGGCGGGGAGCTGTTTTTT. Translating gives CASSFNPDRAGGELFF. The chain is built from TRBV11-2 and TRBJ2-2; 7 bases line up with TRBD1. After removal of 3 bases from V and 7 bases from J, the junction contained 11 bases not matched to a gene. The CDR3 has 16 amino acids. The germline CDR1 and CDR2 sequences are SGHAT and FQNNGV.

The chain carries TRBV4-1 and TRBJ1-6, with 10 positions matching TRBD1. Germline CDR1 reads MGHRA; CDR2 reads YSYEKL. The CDR3 loop spans 17 amino acids. Unmatched junction bases numbered 9, after V lost 4 bases and J lost 6 bases. CDR3 DNA: TGCGCCAGCAGCCTCGGGACAGGGGATCTATCTAATTCACCCCTCCACTTT. Amino acid sequence: CASSLGTGDLSNSPLHF.